This TCR beta chain was captured by sequencing in a study of blood T cell repertoires in COVID-19. Study background: COVID-19 samples collected from the United States, Italy and Spain covered acute and convalescent phases.

Germline CDR1 SGHRS, CDR2 YFSETQ. There are 15 residues in the CDR3. V shed 5 bases and J 4 bases; nucleotides not matched to a gene: 11. Per the original methods: Estimates of nucleated cell counts were drawn from the amplification of reference gene primers. Sequencing was performed with immunoSEQ multiplex PCR; in TCRdb, only in-frame clones are kept and a portion is missing. The DNA was the basis for D and trimming; V, J and clone size are from that table. The sample carries under 300,000 clones, 70% to 90% recorded once. J is TRBJ2-7 and V is TRBV5-1; 8 bases line up with TRBD1. The sequenced material came from peripheral blood. The TCR was taken from a woman aged 70-85 years with acute or convalescent COVID-19. The CDR3 loop reads CASRSYYTGGYEQYF. CDR3 DNA sequence: TGCGCCAGCAGGTCCTACTACACAGGGGGATACGAGCAGTACTTC.